This TCR beta chain was profiled in a study of early T cells in non-severe SARS-CoV-2 infection. Study information: Chains were unpaired, as sequencing was done on bulk RNA from unsorted whole blood.

The germline gives CDR1 SNHLY, CDR2 FYNNEI. This CDR3 region has 15 residues. With V trimmed by 4 bases and J by 10 bases, 11 bases remained unmatched. Points on this clonotype: Its antigen is not known.

Study results and caveats: Database matching using VDJdb favored anti-spike CD8 responses, with private and CD4 specificities left missing.

cDNA molecules, individually, were tagged with unique molecular identifiers. A single record per CDR3 protein comes from TCRdb applying MiXCR to the 5' RACE reads. Of fewer than 55,000 distinct CDR3 sequences in the sample, approximately 10% were seen once. The V and J genes are TRBV2 and TRBJ2-1; 9 nucleotides match TRBD2. The sequencing sample was made of whole blood. The source of this sequence is an adult who was a healthcare worker with PCR-confirmed SARS-CoV-2 infection or an uninfected control (not recorded which). CDR3 protein: CASSVGSGGAREQFF. The CDR3 bases are TGTGCCAGCAGTGTAGGTAGCGGGGGAGCAAGAGAGCAGTTCTTC.